A selection of T cell receptor beta chains follows, all from one sample in a study of blood T cell repertoires in COVID-19. Clones were read by immunoSEQ multiplex PCR, and TCRdb kept only the in-frame ones, dropping some. The data show about 160,000 clones, approximately 88% seen once. Source material: peripheral blood. The receptors come from a woman between 55 and 75 years old who had recovered from COVID-19. CDR3s leave out the opening cysteine and the closing phenylalanine or tryptophan.

j_call: TRBJ1-5; v_call: TRBV19; cdr3_aa: ASSIVGPVLYQPQH
j_call: TRBJ1-6; v_call: TRBV5-1; cdr3_aa: ASSLVPGLENSPLH
j_call: TRBJ1-6; v_call: TRBV7-9; cdr3_aa: ASSPRAGPLH
j_call: TRBJ1-5; v_call: TRBV18; cdr3_aa: ASSPLQGIQPQH
j_call: TRBJ2-1; v_call: TRBV19; cdr3_aa: ASSIKSGGWRDYNEQF
j_call: TRBJ1-2; v_call: TRBV29-1; cdr3_aa: SVQKGAGIDYGYT
j_call: TRBJ2-2; v_call: TRBV7-8; cdr3_aa: ASSLVPSNTGELF
j_call: TRBJ2-2; v_call: TRBV7-3; cdr3_aa: ASRGTSSTGELF
j_call: TRBJ2-5; v_call: TRBV2; cdr3_aa: AIRRSFQETQY
j_call: TRBJ1-1; v_call: TRBV16; cdr3_aa: ASSPGGTGYPNTEAF
j_call: TRBJ1-6; v_call: TRBV10-3; cdr3_aa: AIQGSSYNSPLH
j_call: TRBJ2-7; v_call: TRBV29-1; cdr3_aa: SVKDRIEY
j_call: TRBJ1-6; v_call: TRBV5-1; cdr3_aa: ASSLDGQTNSPLH
j_call: TRBJ2-5; v_call: TRBV10-3; cdr3_aa: AIGYRGSRETQY
j_call: TRBJ2-5; v_call: TRBV15; cdr3_aa: ATSRSLAGGVETQY
j_call: TRBJ2-3; v_call: TRBV19; cdr3_aa: ASTFSGTDTQY
j_call: TRBJ2-5; v_call: TRBV10-1; cdr3_aa: ASSDRRTGGETQY
j_call: TRBJ1-1; v_call: TRBV5-1; cdr3_aa: ASSLTGMNTEAF
j_call: TRBJ1-5; v_call: TRBV2; cdr3_aa: ASRGLGNQPQH
j_call: TRBJ1-3; v_call: TRBV24-1; cdr3_aa: ATSDPRQGGNTIY
j_call: TRBJ2-1; v_call: TRBV7-6; cdr3_aa: ASSLGRDNEQF
j_call: TRBJ1-1; v_call: TRBV30; cdr3_aa: ASTPLGGKEEAF
j_call: TRBJ2-5; v_call: TRBV10-3; cdr3_aa: AISGGQAETQY
j_call: TRBJ2-2; v_call: TRBV19; cdr3_aa: ASSPVSAANTGELF
j_call: TRBJ1-2; v_call: TRBV30; cdr3_aa: ACLVQGKGPGYT
j_call: TRBJ2-3; v_call: TRBV18; cdr3_aa: ASSPSGGSTDTQY
j_call: TRBJ1-6; v_call: TRBV10-3; cdr3_aa: AISEFGRGIGNSPLH